The 23 T cell receptor beta chains reported below all come from one sample, sequenced in a study of blood T cell repertoires in COVID-19. Only in-frame clones appear in the TCRdb table, and some are missing; sequencing was by immunoSEQ multiplex PCR. The sample gives 330,000 or so clones, about 90% of which show up once; around 1.9% is in the top ten. The sequenced material came from PBMCs or T cells enriched from blood (not recorded which). The receptors originated from a man aged 40-50 years in a cohort exposed to, infected with or recovered from COVID-19 (not recorded which).

The chain has TRBV11-2 and TRBJ1-3, with D possibly TRBD1 on 5 matching bases. Trimming took 1 base from V and 4 from J, leaving 11 bases between them. This CDR3 spans 15 amino acids. CDR1 SGHAT and CDR2 FQNNGV come from the germline V gene. The CDR3 sequence: CASSLGQGSGNTIYF. DNA of the CDR3: TGTGCCAGCAGCTTAGGGCAGGGTTCCGGAAACACCATATATTTT.

The rearrangement joins TRBV3-1 (or the pseudogene TRBV3-2) to TRBJ2-7; TRBD2 agrees at 9 bases. The CDR3 sequence is 16 residues long. From germline, CDR1 is LGHDT and CDR2 YNNKEL (reference sequence). V was pared by 4 bases and J by 3 bases, with 10 bases of the junction left unmatched. CDR3 nucleotides: TGTGCCAGCAGCCCGGTGGGGCTAGCGGGACGCTACGAGCAGTACTTC. Translated, it gives CASSPVGLAGRYEQYF.

The CDR3 here is CAWGKPQGSPGANVLTF. CDR3 nucleotide sequence: TGTGCCTGGGGAAAACCACAGGGGAGCCCCGGGGCCAACGTCCTGACTTTC. The chain employs TRBV30 and TRBJ2-6; 7 bases are a match to TRBD1. CDR3 length: 17 residues. Per the germline V gene, CDR1 is GTSNPN and CDR2 is SVGIG (reference sequence). Trimming removed 5 bases from V and 4 bases from J; junction bases left unmatched: 14. Combining the CDR3 with reference TRBV30 and TRBJ2-6 gives the whole variable domain SQTIHQWPATLVQPVGSPLSLECTVEGTSNPNLYWYRQAAGRGLQLLFYSVGIGQISSEVPQNLSASRPQDRQFILSSKKLLLSDSGFYLCAWGKPQGSPGANVLTFGAGSRLTVL.

This chain joins TRBV30 and TRBJ1-1, with a weak D call TRBD1 (6 bases). The CDR3 sequence is 14 residues long. Germline CDR1 reads GTSNPN; CDR2 reads SVGIG (reference sequence). V lost 8 bases and J 1 base, leaving 17 bases between the germline ends. CDR3 protein: CAGRGERRNTEAFF. Written as DNA, the CDR3 is TGTGCCGGCAGGGGCGAGCGCCGGAACACTGAAGCTTTCTTT.

The V call is TRBV3-1 (or the pseudogene TRBV3-2), the J call TRBJ1-1; no clear D gene. The germline V and J ends were trimmed by 1 base and 4 bases, with 10 bases remaining between them. CDR1 LGHDT and CDR2 YNNKEL come from the germline V gene (reference sequence). The CDR3 is made up of 14 amino acids. CDR3 in DNA: TGTGCCAGCAGCCAAGCCCGTCCTTCCACTGAAGCTTTCTTT. Translation: CASSQARPSTEAFF.

The J gene is TRBJ2-5, the V gene TRBV2, with 8 nucleotides matching TRBD1. Germline CDR1 SNHLY, CDR2 FYNNEI. This CDR3 has 13 amino acids. J gave up 5 bases and V 8 bases, and 7 bases lay outside the gene matches. CDR3 residues: CASDNTGGETQYF. The CDR3 nucleotides are TGTGCCAGCGACAACACAGGGGGGGAGACCCAGTACTTC.

The chain combines TRBV5-1 with TRBJ2-7; 12 bases match TRBD2. Germline V CDR1 and CDR2: SGHRS, YFSETQ. The CDR3 sequence is 14 residues long. V lost 4 bases and J lost 8; bases outside the gene matches: 7. The CDR3 sequence is CASSGVLAGGQQYF. The CDR3 DNA sequence: TGCGCCAGCAGCGGAGTACTAGCGGGAGGTCAGCAGTACTTC.

The chain couples TRBV2 to TRBJ1-1, with D tentatively TRBD1 (6 bases). In germline, CDR1 is SNHLY, CDR2 FYNNEI. The CDR3 is 14 residues long. V was clipped by 7 bases and J by 2 bases, with 14 bases between them. CDR3 sequence (DNA): TGTGCCAGCATTACAGGGTGGGGTAACACTGAAGCTTTCTTT. Amino acid sequence: CASITGWGNTEAFF.

This clone was counted a single time. V and J are TRBV29-1 and TRBJ1-5; TRBD1 matches 9 bases. V dropped 6 bases and J dropped 6; count of bases not matched to a gene: 6. Looked up from germline, CDR1 is SQVTM and CDR2 is ANQGSEA. This CDR3 has 13 residues. The CDR3 region has the DNA TGCAGCGTCTCGACAGGGGGGTTTCAGCCCCAGCATTTT. Its protein is CSVSTGGFQPQHF.

The rearrangement links TRBV3-1 (or the pseudogene TRBV3-2) to TRBJ2-3; 8 nucleotides align to TRBD2. CDR1 and CDR2 (germline): LGHDT, YNNKEL (reference sequence). The CDR3 loop spans 17 amino acids. V trimming: 0 bases; J trimming: 1 base; junction bases outside the gene matches: 6. As DNA, the CDR3 is TGTGCCAGCAGCCAAGATCCGCGGGGGGAGGGCACAGATACGCAGTATTTT. This codes for CASSQDPRGEGTDTQYF.

The chain uses TRBV18 and TRBJ1-1; D is unresolved. Trimming left V 10 bases short and J 1 base short, with 10 bases between. Germline V CDR1 and CDR2: KGHSH, LQKENI. This CDR3 has 12 amino acids. The CDR3 reads CATSAQNTEAFF. The CDR3 DNA reads TGTGCCACCTCGGCCCAGAACACTGAAGCTTTCTTT.

V gene TRBV2 combines with J gene TRBJ2-1; the D gene is possibly TRBD2 (6 bases). The CDR3 length is 16 residues. V lost 2 bases to trimming and J lost 7 bases, with 18 bases between them. CDR1 is SNHLY, CDR2 FYNNEI, per germline. The CDR3 is CASSEPLYLRENEQFF. CDR3 DNA: TGTGCCAGCAGTGAACCCCTATATCTTCGGGAGAATGAGCAGTTCTTC.

This clone has more than one count but fewer than ten. The chain employs TRBV30 and TRBJ1-6; 8 nucleotides line up with TRBD1. There are 15 residues in the CDR3. The junction had 9 bases not matched to a gene; V was cut back by 2 bases and J by 9 bases. Germline V gene data show CDR1 as GTSNPN and CDR2 as SVGIG (reference sequence). CDR3 loop: CAWSPRQGRRSPLHF. In nucleotides, the CDR3 is TGTGCCTGGAGTCCTCGACAGGGGCGGCGTTCACCCCTCCACTTT.

The CDR3 here is CASSFGESYNEQFF. Written as DNA, the CDR3 is TGTGCCAGCAGCTTCGGGGAGTCGTACAATGAGCAGTTCTTC. V and J are TRBV7-8 and TRBJ2-1; tentatively, D is TRBD2 (5 bases). Trimming took 3 bases from V and 4 from J, leaving 10 bases between them. The CDR3 has 14 amino acids. The germline gives CDR1 SGHVS, CDR2 FQNEAQ.

The gene calls are TRBV11-2 and TRBJ2-7, with 9 bases aligning to TRBD1. With V trimmed by 3 bases and J by 7 bases, 1 base remained unmatched. Germline lookup yields CDR1 SGHAT and CDR2 FQNNGV. This CDR3 comprises 12 residues. The DNA of the CDR3 is TGTGCCAGCAGCTTGGACAGGGGAGAGCAGTACTTC. It encodes CASSLDRGEQYF.

The chain links TRBV5-1 to TRBJ2-1; maybe TRBD1 (6 bases). CDR1 and CDR2 from the germline V gene are SGHRS and YFSETQ. The CDR3 spans 15 residues. V was cut by 4 bases and J by 1 base, with 12 bases left in between. CDR3 in DNA: TGCGCCAGCAGCCCCGCAGGGGAATCCTACAATGAGCAGTTCTTC. Translating it yields CASSPAGESYNEQFF.

The chain has TRBV27 and TRBJ2-3; D not certain. CDR3 length equals 16 residues. CDR1 and CDR2 from the germline V gene are MNHEY and SMNVEV (reference sequence). V was clipped by 3 bases and J by 1 base, with 14 bases between them. CDR3 region: CASSFIVRSGTDTQYF. The DNA of the CDR3 is TGTGCCAGCAGTTTTATTGTCCGGAGTGGCACAGATACGCAGTATTTT.

The genes are TRBV2 and TRBJ2-2; TRBD2 matches 9 bases. The CDR3 covers 16 residues. CDR1 SNHLY and CDR2 FYNNEI come from the germline V gene. With V trimmed by 5 bases and J by 5 bases, 9 bases remained unmatched. This CDR3 reads CASSSLAGALTGELFF. CDR3 sequence (DNA): TGTGCCAGCAGTTCCTTAGCGGGAGCCTTGACCGGGGAGCTGTTTTTT. The complete variable domain, with remaining parts taken from reference TRBV2 and TRBJ2-2, reads EPEVTQTPSHQVTQMGQEVILRCVPISNHLYFYWYRQILGQKVEFLVSFYNNEISEKSEIFDDQFSVERPDGSNFTLKIRSTKLEDSAMYFCASSSLAGALTGELFFGEGSRLTVL.

The V and J genes are TRBV7-9 and TRBJ2-2; weak D call: TRBD2 (5 bases). The CDR3 is made up of 14 amino acids. The V gene's germline CDR1 is SEHNR and CDR2 FQNEAQ (reference sequence). V lost 1 base and J 7 bases, leaving 10 bases between the germline ends. The CDR3 coding sequence is TGTGCCAGCAGCTTAGGAGGCGGAGGCGGGGAGCTGTTTTTT. It encodes CASSLGGGGGELFF.

This chain joins TRBV6-5 and TRBJ1-3, with D tentatively TRBD1 (5 bases). CDR1 and CDR2 (germline): MNHEY, SVGAGI. The V and J ends lost 2 bases and 2 bases respectively, with 10 bases between them. The CDR3 sequence is 15 residues long. The DNA of the CDR3 is TGTGCCAGCAGTTACGATCGGGGGGCTGGAAACACCATATATTTT. This gives the protein CASSYDRGAGNTIYF.

The chain joins TRBV7-3 to TRBJ2-3; TRBD2 matches at 10 bases. CDR3 size: 16 residues. V was pared by 2 bases and J by 2 bases, with 4 bases of the junction left unmatched. Germline lookup yields CDR1 SGHTA and CDR2 FQGTGA. In DNA form, the CDR3 reads TGTGCCAGCAGCTTATCAGCGGGAGGGTACACAGATACGCAGTATTTT. Its protein is CASSLSAGGYTDTQYF.

The chain uses TRBV11-2 and TRBJ1-1, with a possible D match to TRBD1 (6 bases). V lost 5 bases, J lost 4 bases, and 14 bases lay in between. Germline V gene data show CDR1 as SGHAT and CDR2 as FQNNGV. The CDR3 covers 14 residues. This CDR3 reads CASSTQGGGTEAFF. CDR3 DNA: TGTGCCAGCAGCACACAGGGAGGGGGCACTGAAGCTTTCTTT.

The chain carries TRBV28 and TRBJ1-1; 9 bases fit TRBD1. This CDR3 spans 12 amino acids. Germline V gene sequence: CDR1 MDHEN, CDR2 SYDVKM. V trimming: 5 bases; J trimming: 11 bases; junction bases outside the gene matches: 6. CDR3 residues: CASSRDRVYAFF. The CDR3 DNA sequence: TGTGCCAGCAGTAGGGACAGGGTGTACGCTTTCTTT. Filled out from reference TRBV28 and TRBJ1-1, the complete variable domain reads DVKVTQSSRYLVKRTGEKVFLECVQDMDHENMFWYRQDPGLGLRLIYFSYDVKMKEKGDIPEGYSVSREKKERFSLILESASTNQTSMYLCASSRDRVYAFFGQGTRLTVV.